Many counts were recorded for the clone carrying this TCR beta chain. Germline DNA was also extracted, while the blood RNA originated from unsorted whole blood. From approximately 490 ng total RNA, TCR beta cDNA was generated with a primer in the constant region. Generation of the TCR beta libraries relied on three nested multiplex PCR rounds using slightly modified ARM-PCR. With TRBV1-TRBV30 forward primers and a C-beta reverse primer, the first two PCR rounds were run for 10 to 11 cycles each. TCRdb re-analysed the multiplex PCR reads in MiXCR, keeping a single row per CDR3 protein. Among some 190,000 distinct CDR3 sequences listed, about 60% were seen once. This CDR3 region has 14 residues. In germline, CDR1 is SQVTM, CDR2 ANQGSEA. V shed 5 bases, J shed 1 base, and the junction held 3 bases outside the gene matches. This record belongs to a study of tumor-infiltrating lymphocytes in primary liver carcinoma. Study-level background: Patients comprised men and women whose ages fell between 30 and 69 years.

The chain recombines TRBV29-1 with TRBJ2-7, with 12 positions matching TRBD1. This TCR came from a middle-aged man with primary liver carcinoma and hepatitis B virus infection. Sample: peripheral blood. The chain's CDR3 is CSVMGQGASYEQYF. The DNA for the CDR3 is TGCAGCGTTATGGGACAGGGGGCTTCCTACGAGCAGTACTTC.